A single sample is the source of the 10 T cell receptor beta chains below, sequenced in a study of beta chain features in type 1 diabetes. Sequenced material consisted of expressed TCRB transcripts (all of the isolated RNA was reverse transcribed). TCRdb's table, derived via immunoSEQ multiplex PCR, lists solely in-frame clones and lacks some. The sample holds 130,000 to 150,000 clones, 6.9% seen once. The sample taken for sequencing was central memory CD4+ T cells from blood. The receptors were gathered from a woman younger than 45 in good health.

Only a few counts were recorded for this clone. The chain uses TRBV6-6 and TRBJ2-6; D remains unclear. The germline V and J ends were trimmed by 8 bases and 2 bases, with 10 bases remaining between them. The CDR3 extends over 14 amino acids. Germline assignment: CDR1 MNHNY and CDR2 SVGAGI (reference sequence). This chain's CDR3 is CASLTSTGANVLTF. The CDR3 bases are TGTGCCAGCTTAACAAGTACTGGGGCCAACGTCCTGACTTTC.

V usage is TRBV28 and J usage is TRBJ2-4, with a possible D match to TRBD1 (5 bases). Trimming cost V 6 bases and J 7 bases, with 10 bases left between them. The CDR3 is made up of 12 amino acids. Looked up from germline, CDR1 is MDHEN and CDR2 is SYDVKM. The CDR3 DNA sequence: TGTGCCAGCAGATCCTCAGGGAACATTCAGTACTTC. Its translation is CASRSSGNIQYF.

Concerning this clone: A read error may produce the germline difference seen at one junction end. The chain recombines TRBV5-1 with TRBJ2-5; 8 nucleotides agree with TRBD2. Germline V CDR1 and CDR2: SGHRS, YFSETQ. This CDR3 region has 15 residues. The CDR3, as DNA: TGCGCCATCAGCTTGGACGGGAGGGCCTCCGAGACCCAGTACTTC. Translated, it gives CAISLDGRASETQYF.

This clone has a count of ten or more. This chain joins TRBV5-1 and TRBJ2-4; 7 bases align to TRBD1. Germline-derived CDR1 and CDR2 are SGHRS and YFSETQ. The length of the CDR3 is 11 residues. Trimming took 3 bases from V and 9 from J; bases not matched to a gene: 0. CDR3 nucleotide sequence: TGCGCCAGCAGCTCAGGGGGCATTCAGTACTTC. Its protein product is CASSSGGIQYF.

This clone has a handful of counts. This chain connects TRBV19 to TRBJ2-5; possibly TRBD1 for D (6 bases). Trimming removed 3 bases at V and 2 bases at J, with 16 bases between. The CDR3 extends over 16 amino acids. The germline gives CDR1 LNHDA, CDR2 SQIVND (reference sequence). The CDR3 loop reads CASSMGGTPRQETQYF. The CDR3 DNA reads TGTGCCAGTAGTATGGGTGGGACACCACGGCAAGAGACCCAGTACTTC.

This clone was counted a few times. CDR3 loop: CASSQLAGVYNEQFF. The CDR3 bases are TGCGCCAGCAGCCAACTAGCGGGAGTCTACAATGAGCAGTTCTTC. V and J are TRBV4-3 and TRBJ2-1, with 10 bases identical to TRBD2. The CDR3 runs to 15 residues. The V and J ends lost 2 bases and 3 bases, in that order; junction bases with no gene match: 1. The germline CDR1 and CDR2 sequences are LGHNA and YSLEER.

The chain employs TRBV5-1 and TRBJ2-2, with 8 positions matching TRBD1. The length of the CDR3 is 15 residues. The V and J ends lost 4 bases and 2 bases, in that order; junction bases with no gene match: 4. CDR1 and CDR2 from the germline V gene are SGHRS and YFSETQ. CDR3 sequence (DNA): TGCGCCAGCAGCCCCGGGACAGGAAACACCGGGGAGCTGTTTTTT. It encodes CASSPGTGNTGELFF.

This clone was counted ten times or more. The rearrangement links TRBV30 to TRBJ1-2; 8 nucleotides align to TRBD1. J lost 8 bases, V lost 0 bases, and 8 bases had no gene match. The germline V gene has CDR1 GTSNPN and CDR2 SVGIG (reference sequence). The length of the CDR3 is 14 residues. This chain's CDR3 is CAWSVLTGEDGYTF. The CDR3 DNA follows: TGTGCCTGGAGTGTACTGACAGGGGAGGACGGCTACACCTTC.

This clone was found a few times. The chain couples TRBV5-1 to TRBJ1-1; D might be TRBD1 (6 bases). CDR3 size: 14 residues. Germline V gives CDR1 SGHRS, CDR2 YFSETQ. Trimming cost V 5 bases and J 1 base, with 12 bases left between them. The CDR3, as DNA: TGCGCCAGCAGATTAGGGACACAGAACACTGAAGCTTTCTTT. Amino acids: CASRLGTQNTEAFF.

V gene TRBV29-1 combines with J gene TRBJ2-5; 7 bases fit TRBD1. The CDR3 consists of 13 residues. J was trimmed by 2 bases and V by 3 bases; bases with no gene match: 3. Germline V CDR1 and CDR2: SQVTM, ANQGSEA. CDR3 bases: TGCAGCGTTGAGGGGACAGAACAAGAGACCCAGTACTTC. Translation gives CSVEGTEQETQYF.